The clone carrying this T cell receptor (beta chain) was seen once. Its antigen is not identified. The CDR3 has 13 residues. Per germline, CDR1 ENHRY and CDR2 SYGVKD. The germline V and J ends were trimmed by 6 bases and 10 bases, with 16 bases remaining between them. This entry is derived from a study of cytomegalovirus exposure and HLA in healthy donors. About the research overall: An earlier analysis found some 120 million unique TCR beta sequences from approximately 170 million T cells. Study observations and caveats: A cluster of highly shared sequence variants was likely a sequencing artifact. The majority of CMV-associated TCR beta chains were reported as apparently HLA-restricted in a later analysis. The study assumed roughly uniform donor sequencing depth for presence/absence analyses.

Vbeta (60) and Jbeta (13) primers were used in the PCR. The method was immunoSEQ multiplex PCR; TCRdb's version includes in-frame clones alone and lacks a portion of them. This table has 180,000 or so clones, roughly three quarters appearing once. The sample consisted of PBMCs. The V gene is TRBV10-3, the J gene TRBJ2-1; no clear D gene. The TCR originated in a woman aged 30 to 39 in good health and CMV-seropositive. For the CDR3, the DNA is TGTGCCATCAGGGAGACCCAGTTGGGCGAGCAGTTCTTC. It is translated as CAIRETQLGEQFF.